This TCR beta chain was captured by sequencing in a study of blood T cell repertoires in COVID-19. TCRdb's copy holds only in-frame clones and misses some; the assay was immunoSEQ multiplex PCR. The repertoire holds hundreds of thousands of clones, around 90% seen once, with around 1.6% in the top ten. This clonotype was obtained from a woman in her fifties or sixties who had recovered from COVID-19. The sample taken for sequencing was PBMCs or T cells enriched from blood (not recorded which).

The CDR3 nucleotides read TGTGCCAGCAGACGCCTCCGGGACAGGGGACTAGGGGAGCAGTTCTTC. This encodes CASRRLRDRGLGEQFF. V gene TRBV7-9 combines with J gene TRBJ2-1, with 10 bases fitting TRBD1. Trimming removed 6 bases from V and 10 bases from J; junction bases left unmatched: 15. Per germline, CDR1 SEHNR and CDR2 FQNEAQ (reference sequence). The CDR3 has 16 amino acids.